Following are 20 T cell receptor beta chains from one sample sequenced in a study of blood T cells in healthy people across ages. A second PCR of about 7 to 12 cycles used a sample-barcoded 5' primer and a J-beta primer mix. A single record per CDR3 protein comes from TCRdb applying MiXCR to the 5' RACE reads. The table lists about 900,000 distinct CDR3 sequences, roughly 50% of them singletons. Material for sequencing was blood. Every receptor here comes from a young man in good health.

This clonotype turned up a few times. The V and J genes are TRBV20-1 and TRBJ2-2; no clear D. The germline gives CDR1 DFQATT, CDR2 SNEGSKA (reference sequence). The CDR3 spans 13 residues. Trimming removed 2 bases from V and 1 base from J, with 5 bases in between. CDR3 nucleotides: TGCAGTGCTAGATCGGGGAACACCGGGGAGCTGTTTTTT. This gives the protein CSARSGNTGELFF.

A remark on this clonotype: Mismatch with germline at one junction end may stem from a read error. The chain joins TRBV6-2 or TRBV6-3 to TRBJ1-2, with D uncertain. Per germline, CDR1 MNHEY and CDR2 SVGEGT. The CDR3 contains 14 residues. The CDR3 loop is CVSLLSGANYGYTF. The DNA of the CDR3 is TGTGTCAGCTTACTATCCGGAGCTAACTATGGCTACACCTTC.

This clonotype was seen more than once but under ten times. V and J are TRBV4-3 and TRBJ2-3; tentative D call: TRBD1 (6 bases). CDR1 LGHNA and CDR2 YSLEER come from the germline V gene. The CDR3 is made up of 15 amino acids. V shed 2 bases and J shed 2 bases, with 11 bases lying between them. For the CDR3, the DNA is TGCGCCAGCAGCCAAAAAACAGGGTCCACAGATACGCAGTATTTT. It encodes CASSQKTGSTDTQYF.

This clonotype was observed a few times. The genes are TRBV27 and TRBJ2-1; TRBD1 or TRBD2 may be the D gene (5 bases each). The germline gives CDR1 MNHEY, CDR2 SMNVEV (reference sequence). Between the trimmed V and J ends, which lost 9 bases and 8 bases, there was a span of 23 bases. The CDR3 extends over 15 amino acids. DNA of the CDR3: TGTGCCAGGAAGACAGCCGGGACGTACGTCGATGAGCAGTTCTTC. This gives the protein CARKTAGTYVDEQFF.

This clonotype occurred a few times. The chain joins TRBV6-1 to TRBJ2-7, with 11 bases fitting TRBD2. From germline, CDR1 is MNHNS and CDR2 SASEGT. V lost 5 bases to trimming and J lost 2 bases; unmatched junction nucleotides: 2. There are 14 residues in the CDR3. The CDR3 spells CASSNSGGAYEQYF. The CDR3 DNA is TGTGCCAGCAGTAATAGCGGGGGGGCCTACGAGCAGTACTTC.

The CDR3 coding sequence is TGCGCCAGCAGCTTGGCTATTGGGATGAACACTGAAGCTTTCTTT. This gives the protein CASSLAIGMNTEAFF. The chain recombines TRBV5-1 with TRBJ1-1; D is undetermined. V was clipped by 0 bases and J by 0 bases, with 9 bases between them. Germline CDR1 and CDR2: SGHRS and YFSETQ. The CDR3 is 15 residues long.

Comments on this clonotype: A much larger clonotype is one base distant, so this may be a read error. This rearrangement joins TRBV9 to TRBJ2-2, with 7 bases fitting TRBD2. Losses at the gene ends were 3 bases for V and 5 bases for J; bases not matched to a gene: 10. Per germline, CDR1 SGDLS and CDR2 YYNGEE. CDR3 size: 16 residues. The CDR3 nucleotides are TGTGCCAGCAGCGCGGAATCGGGGAGGGGAACCGGGGAGCTGTTTTTT. It codes for CASSAESGRGTGELFF.

This chain connects TRBV20-1 to TRBJ2-3, with 11 bases fitting TRBD2. The germline CDR1 and CDR2 sequences are DFQATT and SNEGSKA (reference sequence). The J segment lost 0 bases and the V segment lost 3 bases, leaving 8 bases of the junction unmatched. The CDR3 runs 17 residues. CDR3 residues: CSASKTSGGKSTDTQYF. The CDR3, as DNA: TGCAGTGCTAGTAAAACTAGCGGGGGCAAGAGCACAGATACGCAGTATTTT.

CDR3 region: CSAEQLDTQYF. In DNA form, the CDR3 reads TGCAGTGCGGAACAACTCGATACGCAGTATTTT. The chain couples TRBV20-1 to TRBJ2-3, with no clear D. Trimming removed 6 bases at V and 6 bases at J, with 10 bases between. Germline V gene data show CDR1 as DFQATT and CDR2 as SNEGSKA (reference sequence). The CDR3 contains 11 residues.

The V gene is TRBV7-2, the J gene TRBJ1-6, with no clear D. The V gene lost 1 base and the J gene lost 10 bases, with 11 bases spanning the gap. CDR1 is SGHTA, CDR2 FQGNSA, per germline. There are 14 residues in the CDR3. The CDR3 nucleotides are TGTGCCAGCAGCTTAGGGTCCGCGGGGTCACCCCTCCACTTT. Translated, it gives CASSLGSAGSPLHF.

In its sample, this clonotype was seen many times. The rearrangement uses TRBV3-1 and TRBJ1-2; D gene uncertain. The germline gives CDR1 LGHDT, CDR2 YNNKEL (reference sequence). The CDR3 length is 12 residues. The germline V and J ends were trimmed by 2 bases and 7 bases, with 8 bases remaining between them. The CDR3 loop reads CASSQTESGYTF. The CDR3 DNA is TGTGCCAGCAGCCAAACTGAGTCTGGCTACACCTTC.

The chain recombines TRBV6-2 or TRBV6-3 with TRBJ2-1, with TRBD1 as a possible D gene (5 bases). Trimming removed 6 bases from V and 6 bases from J, with 9 bases in between. Germline CDR1 MNHEY, CDR2 SVGEGT. This CDR3 has 12 amino acids. The CDR3 nucleotides read TGTGCCAGCAGCGAGGACACCAATGAGCAGTTCTTC. It is translated as CASSEDTNEQFF.

This clonotype has more than one count but fewer than ten. This chain links TRBV6-2 or TRBV6-3 with TRBJ1-6, with TRBD1 matching over 8 bases. This CDR3 is built from 16 residues. Germline V gene data show CDR1 as MNHEY and CDR2 as SVGEGT. V shed 4 bases and J 11 bases; nucleotides not matched to a gene: 13. CDR3 region: CASSLSPGQASPPLHF. In DNA form, the CDR3 reads TGTGCCAGCAGTTTAAGTCCGGGACAGGCATCTCCACCCCTCCACTTT.

A single count supports this clonotype. This rearrangement joins TRBV2 to TRBJ2-4; D possibly corresponds to TRBD1 (5 bases). The CDR3 runs 14 residues. The V gene's germline CDR1 is SNHLY and CDR2 FYNNEI. V was trimmed by 3 bases and J by 7 bases, leaving 13 bases between them. This chain's CDR3 is CASSEGLNGNIQYF. Written as DNA, the CDR3 is TGTGCCAGCAGTGAGGGGCTAAACGGGAACATTCAGTACTTC.

The chain links TRBV12-3 or TRBV12-4 to TRBJ2-7, with D perhaps matching TRBD2 (5 bases). The V end was cut by 4 bases, the J end by 2 bases, with 9 bases between. The CDR3 contains 13 residues. CDR3 sequence: CASSYLAAYEQYF. DNA of the CDR3: TGTGCCAGCAGTTACCTAGCCGCCTACGAGCAGTACTTC.

The chain uses TRBV7-9 and TRBJ1-2; 7 bases align to TRBD1. Germline assignment: CDR1 SEHNR and CDR2 FQNEAQ (reference sequence). Unmatched junction bases numbered 13, after V lost 1 base and J lost 8 bases. This CDR3 has 16 residues. The chain's CDR3 is CASSLGRGTALSGYTF. CDR3 DNA: TGTGCCAGCAGCTTAGGTAGGGGGACAGCCCTTTCCGGCTACACCTTC.

The chain uses TRBV3-1 and TRBJ2-5, with a possible D match to TRBD2 (6 bases). The CDR3 spans 15 residues. The V gene lost 5 bases and the J gene lost 1 base, with 14 bases spanning the gap. Germline loops: CDR1 LGHDT, CDR2 YNNKEL (reference sequence). The CDR3 nucleotides read TGTGCCAGCAGCGAAGGTAGCGGTACCCAAGAGACCCAGTACTTC. It encodes CASSEGSGTQETQYF.

The V and J genes are TRBV2 and TRBJ2-5, with no clear D. The CDR3 is made up of 12 amino acids. Trimming took 5 bases from V and 11 from J, leaving 15 bases between them. Germline-derived CDR1 and CDR2 are SNHLY and FYNNEI. This CDR3 is CASSIYQYVQYF. Here the CDR3 DNA reads TGTGCCAGCAGTATCTACCAATACGTGCAGTACTTC.

Notes on this clonotype: Because the CDR3's place on the DNA is in doubt, the DNA is left out and the CDR3 is given as listed by TCRdb. This chain's CDR3 is CAATGTLAGALANYGCTF. V and J are TRBV28 and TRBJ1-2; the table names TRBD1, a call not compared with the DNA. Looked up from germline, CDR1 is MDHEN and CDR2 is SYDVKM. The CDR3 has 18 amino acids, counting both end residues.

The chain joins TRBV6-2 or TRBV6-3 to TRBJ2-7; no firm D call. V dropped 2 bases and J dropped 4 bases, with 12 bases sitting between them. The germline CDR1 and CDR2 sequences are MNHEY and SVGEGT. The CDR3 contains 14 residues. CDR3 sequence (DNA): TGTGCCAGCAGTTACCAGGAATCGGGTTACGAGCAGTACTTC. Its protein is CASSYQESGYEQYF.